The source of this TCR beta chain is a study of T-cell reconstitution after alpha-beta-depleted transplantation in children. The CDR3 has 14 residues. Germline assignment: CDR1 SEHNR and CDR2 FQNEAQ (reference sequence). Trimming stripped 4 bases from V and 3 bases from J, with 13 bases between. To note about this clonotype: Antigen specificity is unknown.

Unique molecular identifiers were used in preparing the TCRbeta library. TCRdb fed the PCR reads into MiXCR, producing one record per CDR3 protein. Of fewer than 500,000 distinct CDR3 sequences in the sample, roughly 43% are singletons; the top ten hold approximately 30%. The study, taken as a whole, reports: The origin of high day-60 TCRbeta diversity in some patients lay in surviving recipient T cells and thymic progenitors. Newly generated T cells supplied most T-cell counts and diversity one year post-transplant. Where alpha-beta T cells came from about two months after transplant was reportedly several hundred expanded graft clones.

This TCR derives from a girl aged 2-10 years with aplastic anemia, due to receive a stem cell transplant. The rearrangement links TRBV7-9 to TRBJ2-7, with D unclear. Sequenced material: PBMCs, taken before TCRalphabeta/CD19-depleted stem cell transplant. The CDR3 spells CASSSGLNLYEQYF. CDR3 nucleotides: TGTGCCAGCAGCTCTGGGCTAAATCTCTACGAGCAGTACTTC.